One sample yielded the 8 T cell receptor beta chains listed below, sequenced in a study of T cell repertoires in cytomegalovirus infection. One entry per CDR3 protein, called by TCRdb with MiXCR from the reads. This table has over 250,000 distinct CDR3 sequences, around 25% appearing once. Sequencing used PBMCs. The receptors were gathered from a human donor in good health (CMV status not recorded). Some clones in this sample may be carry-over from other donors' samples.

The chain's CDR3 is CASSLGGSQPQHF. The CDR3 bases are TGCGCCAGCAGCTTGGGGGGCAGTCAGCCCCAGCATTTT. V gene TRBV5-1 combines with J gene TRBJ1-5; D perhaps matches TRBD1 (5 bases). CDR1 and CDR2 (germline): SGHRS, YFSETQ. The CDR3 runs to 13 residues. Trimming took 0 bases from V and 6 from J, leaving 7 bases between them.

The chain has TRBV7-6 and TRBJ2-5, with 7 bases aligning to TRBD2. The V gene's germline CDR1 is SGHVS and CDR2 FNYEAQ. The CDR3 contains 15 residues. V shed 5 bases, J shed 5 bases, and the junction held 11 bases outside the gene matches. CDR3 nucleotide sequence: TGTGCCAGCAGCAAGCAAGCGGGATTAGGGGAGACCCAGTACTTC. This sequence encodes CASSKQAGLGETQYF.

The chain recombines TRBV5-1 with TRBJ2-1, with D hard to call. The CDR3 runs 15 residues. V lost 1 base and J lost 5, with 13 bases in between. Germline CDR1 and CDR2: SGHRS and YFSETQ. The CDR3 DNA reads as TGCGCCAGCAGCTTGATGTCCGGTTCTAACAATGAGCAGTTCTTC. As protein: CASSLMSGSNNEQFF.

This clonotype was detected many times. The CDR3 loop is CASSLGPFGSSYEQYF. CDR3 coding DNA: TGTGCCAGCAGCTTAGGTCCCTTTGGCAGCTCCTACGAGCAGTACTTC. The genes are TRBV7-2 and TRBJ2-7; D is unclear. The CDR3 loop spans 16 amino acids. V lost 1 base and J 0 bases, leaving 13 bases between the germline ends. Germline values: CDR1 SGHTA, CDR2 FQGNSA.

This clonotype turned up a few times. V gene TRBV11-2 combines with J gene TRBJ1-5, with 7 bases identical to TRBD1. The V and J ends lost 5 bases and 4 bases, in that order; junction bases with no gene match: 8. The CDR3 loop spans 15 amino acids. Germline V gene sequence: CDR1 SGHAT, CDR2 FQNNGV. The CDR3 loop reads CASSAEQGPNQPQHF. CDR3 DNA: TGTGCCAGCAGCGCCGAACAGGGGCCGAATCAGCCCCAGCATTTT.

The chain joins TRBV20-1 to TRBJ2-5, with D perhaps matching TRBD1 (6 bases). Trimming took 7 bases from V and 2 from J, leaving 14 bases between them. Germline V lookup: CDR1 DFQATT, CDR2 SNEGSKA (reference sequence). This CDR3 comprises 13 residues. The CDR3 sequence: CSVPHGQQETQYF. CDR3 nucleotide sequence: TGCAGTGTCCCGCATGGACAGCAAGAGACCCAGTACTTC.

This clonotype was counted only a few times. The gene calls are TRBV9 and TRBJ2-7; the D gene is possibly TRBD2 (6 bases). The germline V gene has CDR1 SGDLS and CDR2 YYNGEE. The V gene lost 3 bases and the J gene lost 2 bases, with 12 bases spanning the gap. The CDR3 totals 14 residues. The DNA for the CDR3 is TGTGCCAGCAGCGACGGGACTCCCGCCTACGAGCAGTACTTC. Translation: CASSDGTPAYEQYF.

This clonotype was detected once. V usage is TRBV24-1 and J usage is TRBJ2-1; 10 bases are a match to TRBD2. V lost 7 bases to trimming and J lost 8 bases; unmatched junction nucleotides: 13. The CDR3 is 16 residues long. The germline gives CDR1 KGHDR, CDR2 SFDVKD. The CDR3 is CATSTSKAGGRDEQFF. DNA for the CDR3: TGTGCCACCAGCACCAGCAAAGCGGGGGGGAGGGATGAGCAGTTCTTC.